Listed below are T cell receptor beta chains from one sample, sequenced in a study of response to subunit inactivated influenza vaccine. TCRdb passed the RT-PCR reads through MiXCR, listing each CDR3 protein once. The profile covers 400,000 to 550,000 distinct CDR3 sequences, with roughly 23% appearing a single time and about 1.9% taken by the ten largest. The input for sequencing was CD4+ T cells sorted from PBMCs, taken approximately 5 days after vaccination. Receptors originate from a man in his fifties or sixties who received an inactivated influenza vaccine. Each CDR3 is given with its conserved first and last residue.

J gene: TRBJ1-2
V gene: TRBV27
CDR3 protein: CASSLSRTGDYGYTF

J gene: TRBJ1-2
V gene: TRBV4-3
CDR3 protein: CASSQSSGRIDYGYTF

J gene: TRBJ1-3
V gene: TRBV29-1
CDR3 protein: CSVEAVLSGNTIYF

J gene: TRBJ2-1
V gene: TRBV6-1
CDR3 protein: CASSEPGLLGEQFF

J gene: TRBJ2-1
V gene: TRBV20-1
CDR3 protein: CSAIEGGYYSYNEQFF

J gene: TRBJ2-4
V gene: TRBV20-1
CDR3 protein: CSAHQGPRSKNIQYF

J gene: TRBJ2-1
V gene: TRBV20-1
CDR3 protein: CSARGFPAGHEYNEQFF

J gene: TRBJ2-1
V gene: TRBV7-2
CDR3 protein: CASSSNRVRNEQFF

J gene: TRBJ2-1
V gene: TRBV25-1
CDR3 protein: CASSEGDRGYNEQFF

J gene: TRBJ2-3
V gene: TRBV7-8
CDR3 protein: CASSHLVDTQYF

J gene: TRBJ2-5
V gene: TRBV5-6
CDR3 protein: CASSLGASGRVSQYF

J gene: TRBJ2-5
V gene: TRBV11-2
CDR3 protein: CASSLDERGQYF

J gene: TRBJ2-3
V gene: TRBV5-5
CDR3 protein: CASSVPGGTDTQYF

J gene: TRBJ1-2
V gene: TRBV28
CDR3 protein: CASMDRIHYGYTF

J gene: TRBJ2-7
V gene: TRBV5-6
CDR3 protein: CASSPRATTGAHEQYF

J gene: TRBJ2-5
V gene: TRBV20-1
CDR3 protein: CSARLLGDQETQYF

J gene: TRBJ1-4
V gene: TRBV6-1
CDR3 protein: CAAGREKLFF

J gene: TRBJ1-5
V gene: TRBV6-2/TRBV6-3
CDR3 protein: CASKTLESLPQHF

J gene: TRBJ2-7
V gene: TRBV7-8
CDR3 protein: CASSLAFLPAGGHQTYEQYF

J gene: TRBJ2-3
V gene: TRBV7-2
CDR3 protein: CASSLWLSTDTQYF

J gene: TRBJ2-7
V gene: TRBV9
CDR3 protein: CASSVDSRGGVYEQYF

J gene: TRBJ2-7
V gene: TRBV7-8
CDR3 protein: CASSSRRLGPLAEQYF

J gene: TRBJ1-3
V gene: TRBV7-9
CDR3 protein: CASSYDGSSGNTIYF

J gene: TRBJ2-1
V gene: TRBV14
CDR3 protein: CASSLGTSGGAKRNEQFF

J gene: TRBJ2-7
V gene: TRBV4-1
CDR3 protein: CASRKPGATGEQYF

J gene: TRBJ1-1
V gene: TRBV28
CDR3 protein: CASSVPGVGNTEAFF

J gene: TRBJ2-3
V gene: TRBV5-1
CDR3 protein: CASSLDGVPGTDTQYF

J gene: TRBJ2-7
V gene: TRBV6-2/TRBV6-3
CDR3 protein: CASSYTYEQYF

J gene: TRBJ1-2
V gene: TRBV6-2/TRBV6-3
CDR3 protein: CASRPYQDYGYTF

J gene: TRBJ2-7
V gene: TRBV12-3/TRBV12-4
CDR3 protein: CASSPTGLYEQYF

J gene: TRBJ2-3
V gene: TRBV6-2/TRBV6-3
CDR3 protein: CASSPGTGGARRTDTQYF

J gene: TRBJ2-3
V gene: TRBV20-1
CDR3 protein: CSAESPRQTTDTQYF

J gene: TRBJ1-2
V gene: TRBV5-1
CDR3 protein: CASSLGDRAIYGYTF

J gene: TRBJ2-7
V gene: TRBV5-1
CDR3 protein: CASSSVSGGGNDEQYF

J gene: TRBJ2-7
V gene: TRBV7-9
CDR3 protein: CASSRPGQGADYEQYF

J gene: TRBJ2-2
V gene: TRBV14
CDR3 protein: CASSQDKGRRNTGELFF

J gene: TRBJ1-6
V gene: TRBV28
CDR3 protein: CASGGRSSPLHF

J gene: TRBJ1-5
V gene: TRBV20-1
CDR3 protein: CSATDRAGNQPQHF

J gene: TRBJ2-1
V gene: TRBV6-2/TRBV6-3
CDR3 protein: CASTPGLAGGTHLRDEQFF

J gene: TRBJ2-3
V gene: TRBV7-9
CDR3 protein: CASSLDLVGSTDTQYF

J gene: TRBJ2-1
V gene: TRBV15
CDR3 protein: CATSRVGVEQFF